Shown below are 10 T cell receptor beta chains from a single sample sequenced in a study of T cell repertoires in cytomegalovirus infection. TCRdb passed the reads through MiXCR, listing each CDR3 protein once. The sample includes a few hundred thousand distinct CDR3 sequences, over 15% of them seen just once. Sequencing used CD8+ T cells from PBMCs. These TCRs come from a human donor in good health (CMV status not recorded). Some clones in this sample may be carry-over from other donors' samples.

The CDR3 spells CASSQDTSRNTEAFF. In nucleotides, the CDR3 is TGTGCCAGCAGCCAAGACACTTCGAGGAACACTGAAGCTTTCTTT. V gene TRBV4-2 combines with J gene TRBJ1-1, with unresolved D. CDR3 length equals 15 residues. V was trimmed by 0 bases and J by 1 base, leaving 9 bases between them. Germline values: CDR1 LGHNA, CDR2 YNFKEQ.

This clonotype showed up many times. The V call is TRBV6-1, the J call TRBJ1-1, with no clear D. CDR1 MNHNS and CDR2 SASEGT come from the germline V gene. The CDR3 runs 12 residues. Trimming shortened V by 6 bases and J by 5 bases, and 10 bases separated the two germline ends. Here the CDR3 reads CASRVGGTEAFF. CDR3 in DNA: TGTGCCAGCAGGGTCGGAGGGACTGAAGCTTTCTTT.

In DNA, the CDR3 is TGTGCCAGCAGTTACGGCCGGGGCGGATACTATGGCTACACCTTC. This translates into CASSYGRGGYYGYTF. V and J are TRBV6-5 and TRBJ1-2; TRBD1 might be the D (5 bases). Germline lookup yields CDR1 MNHEY and CDR2 SVGAGI. V was shortened by 2 bases and J by 3 bases, with 13 bases between the two germline ends. The CDR3 is made up of 15 amino acids.

This chain joins TRBV2 and TRBJ1-5, with D unclear. The germline CDR1 and CDR2 sequences are SNHLY and FYNNEI. V gave up 3 bases and J gave up 1 base, with 19 bases separating them. The CDR3 consists of 18 residues. CDR3 sequence: CASSDDVGIPQSNQPQHF. The DNA for the CDR3 is TGTGCCAGCAGTGACGATGTCGGGATACCCCAAAGCAATCAGCCCCAGCATTTT.

This sequence joins TRBV12-3 or TRBV12-4 and TRBJ1-5; D is perhaps TRBD1 (5 bases). V was cut by 6 bases and J by 1 base, with 16 bases left in between. The CDR3 totals 16 residues. The DNA for the CDR3 is TGTGCCAGCAGCCACCAGGATCGGGGGAGCAATCAGCCCCAGCATTTT. It specifies CASSHQDRGSNQPQHF.

As for this clonotype: Just one base apart from a much larger clone, this may be a read error. This chain uses TRBV11-2 with TRBJ2-7, with D possibly matching TRBD2 (6 bases). Germline V gene lookup returns CDR1 SGHAT and CDR2 FQNNGV. The CDR3 runs 15 residues. The ends were cut back, 5 bases at V and 3 bases at J, with 17 bases in the middle. CDR3 nucleotides: TGTGCCAGCAGCCTTGGTACAGTCGGGGGCTACGAGCAGTACTTC. Its translation: CASSLGTVGGYEQYF.

This clonotype has ten or more counts. The chain joins TRBV2 to TRBJ2-1, with a tentative D call TRBD1 (6 bases). The V and J ends lost 7 bases and 0 bases respectively, with 13 bases between them. CDR1 and CDR2 from the germline V gene are SNHLY and FYNNEI. The CDR3 consists of 15 residues. CDR3 sequence (DNA): TGTGCCAGCACTATACAGGGCTCCTCCTACAATGAGCAGTTCTTC. It is translated as CASTIQGSSYNEQFF.

The rearrangement uses TRBV2 and TRBJ2-1; the D is unclear. Germline values: CDR1 SNHLY, CDR2 FYNNEI. CDR3 length equals 13 residues. V lost 7 bases and J lost 9, with 16 bases in between. CDR3 DNA: TGTGCCAGCACTACAGTTTTTGGTGGTGAGCAGTTCTTC. Residues: CASTTVFGGEQFF. Looking up the rest from reference TRBV2 and TRBJ2-1 gives the full variable domain: EPEVTQTPSHQVTQMGQEVILRCVPISNHLYFYWYRQILGQKVEFLVSFYNNEISEKSEIFDDQFSVERPDGSNFTLKIRSTKLEDSAMYFCASTTVFGGEQFFGPGTRLTVL.

The table lists this clonotype with a few counts. V usage is TRBV7-6 and J usage is TRBJ2-5; D might be TRBD2 (6 bases). Trimming took 1 base from V and 1 from J, leaving 13 bases between them. The CDR3 runs 16 residues. Germline V gene lookup returns CDR1 SGHVS and CDR2 FNYEAQ. For the CDR3, the DNA is TGTGCCAGCAGCTTAGTAGGTGGAGGGATCCAAGAGACCCAGTACTTC. This encodes CASSLVGGGIQETQYF.

There are many counts of this clonotype. V usage is TRBV7-8 and J usage is TRBJ2-7; D uncertain. Trimming pared 6 bases from V and 0 bases from J, leaving 9 bases between. CDR3 size: 13 residues. Looked up from germline, CDR1 is SGHVS and CDR2 is FQNEAQ. The CDR3 spells CASRRRDSYEQYF. The CDR3 DNA follows: TGTGCCAGCAGACGTAGGGACTCCTACGAGCAGTACTTC. The full variable domain, rest sourced from reference TRBV7-8 and TRBJ2-7, is GAGVSQSPRYKVAKRGQDVALRCDPISGHVSLFWYQQALGQGPEFLTYFQNEAQLDKSGLPSDRFFAERPEGSVSTLKIQRTQQEDSAVYLCASRRRDSYEQYFGPGTRLTVT.